These 13 T cell receptor beta chains were all obtained from the same sample, sequenced in a study of blood T cell repertoires in COVID-19. Data came from immunoSEQ multiplex PCR; TCRdb stores just in-frame clones and leaves some out. The sample records some 490,000 clones, over 75% being singletons. The sample taken for sequencing was peripheral blood. The receptor set was obtained from a human donor in a cohort sampled during active COVID-19.

The V and J genes are TRBV3-1 (or the pseudogene TRBV3-2) and TRBJ2-3, with 9 bases that match TRBD1. V gave up 7 bases and J gave up 3 bases; unmatched junction bases: 5. Per germline, CDR1 LGHDT and CDR2 YNNKEL (reference sequence). CDR3 size: 14 residues. CDR3 sequence: CASTGTGFTDTQYF. CDR3 DNA sequence: TGTGCCAGCACCGGGACAGGGTTTACAGATACGCAGTATTTT.

The gene calls are TRBV28 and TRBJ2-2; TRBD1 aligns across 7 bases. After removal of 7 bases from V and 2 bases from J, the junction contained 4 bases not matched to a gene. This CDR3 contains 14 residues. Germline V gene lookup returns CDR1 MDHEN and CDR2 SYDVKM. The DNA for the CDR3 is TGTGCCAGCAAATGGGACAGAAACACCGGGGAGCTGTTTTTT. As protein: CASKWDRNTGELFF.

This clone came up once. V and J are TRBV18 and TRBJ1-2; D is perhaps TRBD1 (5 bases). The CDR3 loop spans 14 amino acids. Trimming removed 5 bases from V and 2 bases from J, with 12 bases in between. Germline CDR1 KGHSH, CDR2 LQKENI. The CDR3 DNA is TGTGCCAGCTCAAGGGTAACAGGCAACTATGGCTACACCTTC. Protein: CASSRVTGNYGYTF.

CDR3 nucleotide sequence: TGTGCCAGCAGCTTAGCTTTTGGGGCTCTCAATGAGCAGTTCTTC. Its translation is CASSLAFGALNEQFF. The chain has TRBV7-2 and TRBJ2-1, with a tentative D call TRBD1 (5 bases). V gave up 0 bases and J gave up 6 bases, with 12 bases separating them. The CDR3 extends over 15 amino acids. CDR1 and CDR2 from the germline V gene are SGHTA and FQGNSA.

DNA for the CDR3: TGTGCCAGCAGCGTTCAGGGGGCAACTAATGAAAAACTGTTTTTT. The encoded protein is CASSVQGATNEKLFF. The V gene is TRBV9, the J gene TRBJ1-4, with 7 bases that match TRBD1. The CDR3 spans 15 residues. Germline CDR1 SGDLS, CDR2 YYNGEE. The ends lost 2 bases at V and 0 bases at J; junction bases unmatched: 1.

The rearrangement links TRBV14 to TRBJ2-3; D gene uncertain. The CDR3 is made up of 15 amino acids. Trimming cost V 3 bases and J 5 bases, with 15 bases left between them. Germline CDR1 reads SGHDN; CDR2 reads FVKESK. CDR3 sequence: CASSHKNGYRDTQYF. CDR3 DNA: TGTGCCAGCAGCCATAAGAATGGATACAGAGATACGCAGTATTTT. Based on the CDR3 plus reference TRBV14 and TRBJ2-3, the full variable domain is EAGVTQFPSHSVIEKGQTVTLRCDPISGHDNLYWYRRVMGKEIKFLLHFVKESKQDESGMPNNRFLAERTGGTYSTLKVQPAELEDSGVYFCASSHKNGYRDTQYFGPGTRLTVL.

The V and J genes are TRBV7-3 and TRBJ2-5; 10 bases line up with TRBD2. The ends lost 4 bases at V and 3 bases at J; junction bases unmatched: 8. The germline gives CDR1 SGHTA, CDR2 FQGTGA. CDR3 length: 16 residues. This chain's CDR3 is CASSSGAGGFKETQYF. DNA for the CDR3: TGTGCCAGCAGCTCCGGAGCGGGAGGGTTTAAAGAGACCCAGTACTTC.

This rearrangement joins TRBV7-2 to TRBJ1-2; 7 bases are a match to TRBD1. The CDR3 is 15 residues long. V shed 0 bases, J shed 5 bases, and the junction held 6 bases outside the gene matches. The germline CDR1 and CDR2 sequences are SGHTA and FQGNSA. In DNA form, the CDR3 reads TGTGCCAGCAGCTTAGCGGGCGGGACAGCTTATGGCTACACCTTC. Its protein is CASSLAGGTAYGYTF.

The chain combines TRBV4-1 with TRBJ2-2; D unresolved. V was trimmed by 1 base and J by 2 bases, leaving 11 bases between them. The CDR3 extends over 16 amino acids. Looked up from germline, CDR1 is MGHRA and CDR2 is YSYEKL. The CDR3 protein is CASSQVGSPNTGELFF. Written as DNA, the CDR3 is TGCGCCAGCAGCCAAGTCGGGTCCCCCAACACCGGGGAGCTGTTTTTT.

The chain employs TRBV5-4 and TRBJ2-5; TRBD2 agrees at 9 bases. The germline V gene encodes CDR1 SGHNT and CDR2 YYREEE (reference sequence). V shed 4 bases, J shed 4 bases, and the junction held 11 bases outside the gene matches. The CDR3 is 16 residues long. In DNA form, the CDR3 reads TGTGCCAGCAGCGCGGGGGGGCTGGGATTGATAGAGACCCAGTACTTC. It specifies CASSAGGLGLIETQYF.

This clone was observed a few times. The rearrangement links TRBV7-2 to TRBJ2-1, with 11 bases lining up with TRBD1. This CDR3 is built from 15 residues. Trimming removed 5 bases from V and 3 bases from J; junction bases left unmatched: 3. Germline V gives CDR1 SGHTA, CDR2 FQGNSA. CDR3: CASSPGTGGYNEQFF. The CDR3 region has the DNA TGTGCCAGCAGCCCAGGGACAGGGGGCTACAATGAGCAGTTCTTC.

This clone was counted a single time. V gene TRBV23-1 combines with J gene TRBJ2-2; D is unresolved. TRBV23-1 is sorted into the ORF group, with uncertain function. V was trimmed by 4 bases and J by 6 bases, leaving 12 bases between them. This CDR3 spans 14 amino acids. CDR3 protein: CASSPLSVAGELFF. Written as DNA, the CDR3 is TGCGCCAGCAGTCCCTTGAGCGTCGCCGGGGAGCTGTTTTTT.

The V gene is TRBV12-5, the J gene TRBJ2-2; TRBD1 matches at 7 bases. Germline assignment: CDR1 LGHNT and CDR2 FRNRAP. CDR3 length: 15 amino acids. V was pared by 2 bases and J by 7 bases, with 7 bases of the junction left unmatched. In nucleotides, the CDR3 is TGTGCTAGTGGTTTGATGACAGGGAATCTCGGGGAGCTGTTTTTT. Its translation: CASGLMTGNLGELFF.